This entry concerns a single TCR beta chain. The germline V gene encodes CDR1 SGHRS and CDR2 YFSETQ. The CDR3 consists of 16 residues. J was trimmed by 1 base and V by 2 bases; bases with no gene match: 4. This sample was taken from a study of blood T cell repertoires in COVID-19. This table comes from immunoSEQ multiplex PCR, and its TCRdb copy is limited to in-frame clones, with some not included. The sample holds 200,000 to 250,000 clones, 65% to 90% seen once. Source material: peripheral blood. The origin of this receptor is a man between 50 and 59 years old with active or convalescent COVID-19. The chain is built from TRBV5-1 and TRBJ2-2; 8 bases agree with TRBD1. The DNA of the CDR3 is TGCGCCAGCAGCTTCGACAGGGGAAGGAACACCGGGGAGCTGTTTTTT. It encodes CASSFDRGRNTGELFF.